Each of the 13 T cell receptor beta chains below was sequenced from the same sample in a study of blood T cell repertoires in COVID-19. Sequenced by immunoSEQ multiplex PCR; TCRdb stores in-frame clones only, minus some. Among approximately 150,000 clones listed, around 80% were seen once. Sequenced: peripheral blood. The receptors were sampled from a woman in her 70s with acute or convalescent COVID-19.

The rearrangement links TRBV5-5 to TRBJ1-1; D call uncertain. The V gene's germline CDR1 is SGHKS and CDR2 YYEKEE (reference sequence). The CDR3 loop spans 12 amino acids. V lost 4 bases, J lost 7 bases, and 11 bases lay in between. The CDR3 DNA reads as TGTGCCAGCAGCCATGACGGAGGTGAAGCTTTCTTT. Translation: CASSHDGGEAFF.

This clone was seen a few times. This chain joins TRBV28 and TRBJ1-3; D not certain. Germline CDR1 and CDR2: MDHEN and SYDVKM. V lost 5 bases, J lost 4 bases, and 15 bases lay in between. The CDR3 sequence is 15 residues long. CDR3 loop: CASSRRFSGGNTIYF. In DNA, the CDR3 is TGTGCCAGCAGTCGGAGGTTCTCTGGAGGAAACACCATATATTTT.

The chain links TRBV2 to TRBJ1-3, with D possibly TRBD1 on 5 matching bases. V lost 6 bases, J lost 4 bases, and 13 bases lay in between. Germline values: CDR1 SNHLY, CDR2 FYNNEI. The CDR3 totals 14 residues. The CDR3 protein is CASRDTRRGNTIYF. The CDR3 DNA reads TGTGCCAGCAGGGACACCCGACGAGGAAACACCATATATTTT.

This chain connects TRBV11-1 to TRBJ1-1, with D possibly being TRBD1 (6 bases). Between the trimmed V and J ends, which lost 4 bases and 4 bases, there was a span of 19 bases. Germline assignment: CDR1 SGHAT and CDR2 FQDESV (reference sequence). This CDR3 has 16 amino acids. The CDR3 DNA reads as TGTGCCAGCAGCTCGAGATACAGGGAGTTGGTCACTGAAGCTTTCTTT. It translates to CASSSRYRELVTEAFF.

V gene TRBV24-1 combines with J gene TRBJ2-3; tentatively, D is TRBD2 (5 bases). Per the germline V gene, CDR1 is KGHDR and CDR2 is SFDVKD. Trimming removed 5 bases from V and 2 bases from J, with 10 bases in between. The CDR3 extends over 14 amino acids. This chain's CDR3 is CATSVNGVTDTQYF. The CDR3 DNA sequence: TGTGCCACCAGTGTTAACGGGGTCACAGATACGCAGTATTTT.

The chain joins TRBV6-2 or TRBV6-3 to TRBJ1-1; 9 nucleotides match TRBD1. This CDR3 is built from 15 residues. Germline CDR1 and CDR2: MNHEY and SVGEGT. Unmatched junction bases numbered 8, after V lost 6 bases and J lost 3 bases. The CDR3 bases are TGTGCCAGCAGCCCTCACCGGGACAGGGACACTGAAGCTTTCTTT. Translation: CASSPHRDRDTEAFF.

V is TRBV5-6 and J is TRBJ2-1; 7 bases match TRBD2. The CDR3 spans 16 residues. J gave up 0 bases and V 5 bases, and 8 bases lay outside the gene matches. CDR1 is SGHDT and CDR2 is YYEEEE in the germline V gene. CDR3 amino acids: CASSWGGGSSYNEQFF. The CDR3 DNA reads TGTGCCAGCAGTTGGGGGGGAGGAAGCTCCTACAATGAGCAGTTCTTC.

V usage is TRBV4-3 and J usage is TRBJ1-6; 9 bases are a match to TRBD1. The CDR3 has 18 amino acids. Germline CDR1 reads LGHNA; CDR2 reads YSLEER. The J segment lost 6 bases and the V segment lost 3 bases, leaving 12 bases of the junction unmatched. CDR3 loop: CASSQDDRGWSINSPLHF. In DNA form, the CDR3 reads TGCGCCAGCAGCCAGGATGACAGGGGGTGGAGTATTAATTCACCCCTCCACTTT.

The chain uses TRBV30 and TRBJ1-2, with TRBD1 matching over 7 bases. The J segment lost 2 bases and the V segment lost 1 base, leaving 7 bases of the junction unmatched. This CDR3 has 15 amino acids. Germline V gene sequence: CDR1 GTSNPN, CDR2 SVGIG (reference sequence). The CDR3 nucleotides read TGTGCCTGGAGTGCTCCGGAACAGGGGAACTATGGCTACACCTTC. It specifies CAWSAPEQGNYGYTF. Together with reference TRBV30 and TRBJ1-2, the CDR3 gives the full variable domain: SQTIHQWPATLVQPVGSPLSLECTVEGTSNPNLYWYRQAAGRGLQLLFYSVGIGQISSEVPQNLSASRPQDRQFILSSKKLLLSDSGFYLCAWSAPEQGNYGYTFGSGTRLTVV.

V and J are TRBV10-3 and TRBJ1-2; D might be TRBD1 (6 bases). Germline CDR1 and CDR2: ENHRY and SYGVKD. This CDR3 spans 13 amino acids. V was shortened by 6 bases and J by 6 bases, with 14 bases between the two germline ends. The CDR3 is CAIREQGEDGYTF. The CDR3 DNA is TGTGCCATCAGAGAACAGGGAGAGGATGGCTACACCTTC.

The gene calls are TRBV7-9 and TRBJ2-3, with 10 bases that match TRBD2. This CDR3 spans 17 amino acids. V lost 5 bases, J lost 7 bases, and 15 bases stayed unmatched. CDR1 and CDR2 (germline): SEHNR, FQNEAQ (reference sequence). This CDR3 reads CASSLGIEASGGYTQYF. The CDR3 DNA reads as TGTGCCAGCAGCCTAGGGATTGAGGCTAGCGGGGGATATACGCAGTATTTT.

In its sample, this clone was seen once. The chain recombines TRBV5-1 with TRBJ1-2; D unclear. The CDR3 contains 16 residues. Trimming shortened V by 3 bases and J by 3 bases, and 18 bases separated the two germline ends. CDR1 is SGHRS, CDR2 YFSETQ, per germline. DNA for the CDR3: TGCGCCAGCAGCTCCGGGGTGGGAGGTTTGGACTATGGCTACACCTTC. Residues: CASSSGVGGLDYGYTF.

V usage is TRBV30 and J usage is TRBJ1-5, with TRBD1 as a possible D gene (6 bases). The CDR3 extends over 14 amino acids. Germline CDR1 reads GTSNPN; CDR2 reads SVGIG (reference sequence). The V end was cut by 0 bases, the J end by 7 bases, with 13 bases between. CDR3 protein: CAWSVHRVNQPQHF. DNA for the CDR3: TGTGCCTGGAGTGTACACAGGGTGAACCAGCCCCAGCATTTT.